This is a list of T cell receptor beta chains from one sample in a study of blood T cell repertoires in COVID-19. The method was immunoSEQ multiplex PCR; TCRdb's version includes in-frame clones alone and lacks a portion of them. The sample includes 200,000 to 250,000 clones, around 83% seen only once; the top ten take around 8%. Source material: peripheral blood. Every receptor here comes from an elderly woman with COVID-19, enrolled during active disease. The CDR3 runs from the conserved cysteine through the conserved F or W. The D gene is left open where the match is weak. Some rows mark clone size as missing; the rest say once, few, many or name a class of expanded clone.

TRBJ1-2	NA	TRBV3-1/TRBV3-2	few	TGTGCCAGCAGCCAAGGACAGTATTCCTATGGCTACACCTTC	CASSQGQYSYGYTF
TRBJ2-3	TRBD2	TRBV5-8	NA	TGTGCCAGCAGCTTCAACTTGCTAGCGGGGGGGCTTGGAGATACGCAGTATTTT	CASSFNLLAGGLGDTQYF
TRBJ2-1	TRBD1	TRBV7-3	once	TGTGCCAGCAGCTTAGAGGGGGCCGGTGAGCAGTTCTTC	CASSLEGAGEQFF
TRBJ2-7	NA	TRBV6-4	NA	TGTGCCAGCAGTGACGTTTATGACGGGGGCTACGAGCAGTACTTC	CASSDVYDGGYEQYF
TRBJ1-2	NA	TRBV6-5	few	TGTGCCAGCAGTCGAGGACTAGATGGCTACACCTTC	CASSRGLDGYTF
TRBJ1-6	TRBD1	TRBV11-2	NA	TGTGCCAGCAGCTCAGCCAGGGGGAATTCACCCCTCCACTTT	CASSSARGNSPLHF
TRBJ1-6	NA	TRBV7-9	NA	TGTGCCAGCAGCTCCCAGGGGTCCACGGGAAATTCACCCCTCCACTTT	CASSSQGSTGNSPLHF
TRBJ2-3	NA	TRBV5-1	few	TGCGCCAGCAGCTTGGGTCTGCGGGTATCGACGGCAGATACGCAGTATTTT	CASSLGLRVSTADTQYF
TRBJ1-2	NA	TRBV19	few	TGTGCCAGTTGGATGGGCTTAGCTAACTATGGCTACACCTTC	CASWMGLANYGYTF
TRBJ2-4	NA	TRBV9	NA	TGTGCCAGCAGCGTAGACAGGCAGGGAAACATTCAGTACTTC	CASSVDRQGNIQYF
TRBJ1-2	TRBD1	TRBV5-4	NA	TGTGCCAGCAGCTTGATGACAGGGGCGAACTATGGCTACACCTTC	CASSLMTGANYGYTF
TRBJ1-1	TRBD1	TRBV3-1/TRBV3-2	NA	TGTGCCAGCAGCCAATCAGGGGGTACTGAAGCTTTCTTT	CASSQSGGTEAFF
TRBJ2-2	NA	TRBV18	NA	TGTGCCAGCTCACCCCCTTCTCGTGACACCGGGGAGCTGTTTTTT	CASSPPSRDTGELFF
TRBJ2-5	TRBD1	TRBV7-2	NA	TGTGCCAGCAGCAAGGGGACAGGTGCGAGAGAGACCCAGTACTTC	CASSKGTGARETQYF
TRBJ1-2	NA	TRBV11-2	NA	TGTGCCAGCAGCTTATCCCGGGGGGGGGTAAGAGGCTACACCTTC	CASSLSRGGVRGYTF
TRBJ2-7	NA	TRBV5-1	NA	TGCGCCAGCAGCTCCCAGACAGGTCCCTACGAGCAGTACTTC	CASSSQTGPYEQYF
TRBJ2-2	NA	TRBV6-5	NA	TGTGCCAGCAGTCCGGACACGAACACCGGGGAGCTGTTTTTT	CASSPDTNTGELFF